This entry lists 13 T cell receptor beta chains sequenced from one sample in a study of blood T cell repertoires in COVID-19. Using immunoSEQ multiplex PCR, the repertoire was profiled, and TCRdb retains in-frame clones only, with some absent. The profile shows approximately 100,000 clones, about 75% of them singletons. Sequencing input: peripheral blood. The receptors come from a man at least 80 years old with acute or convalescent COVID-19.

The chain joins TRBV11-2 to TRBJ2-5; the match to TRBD1 covers 8 bases. The CDR3 is 16 amino acids. Germline V gives CDR1 SGHAT, CDR2 FQNNGV. J was trimmed by 6 bases and V by 2 bases; bases with no gene match: 11. As DNA, the CDR3 is TGTGCCAGCAGCTTAATAGAGCGGGCAGGGGGCCAGACCCAGTACTTC. This sequence encodes CASSLIERAGGQTQYF.

The V gene is TRBV12-2, the J gene TRBJ2-6; the table assigns TRBD2, which was not confirmed against the DNA. TRBV12-2 is flagged as a pseudogene. This CDR3 spans 18 amino acids. In DNA, the CDR3 is TGTGCAAGTCGCTTAGAAGGTAGCGGGAGTCCTGGGGCCAACGTCCTGACTTTC. This codes for CASRLEGSGSPGANVLTF.

The chain is built from TRBV3-1 (or the pseudogene TRBV3-2) and TRBJ1-1, with D possibly matching TRBD1 (6 bases). The CDR3 spans 11 residues. Germline CDR1 reads LGHDT; CDR2 reads YNNKEL (reference sequence). With 3 bases removed from V and 8 bases from J, the gap between germline ends came to 7 bases. The CDR3 bases are TGTGCCAGCAGCCATACAGGGGAAGCTTTCTTT. Translation gives CASSHTGEAFF.

The chain is built from TRBV14 and TRBJ2-5; TRBD2 aligns across 9 bases. The CDR3 runs 15 residues. Germline V gives CDR1 SGHDN, CDR2 FVKESK. V lost 4 bases to trimming and J lost 5 bases; unmatched junction nucleotides: 8. The CDR3 here is CASSPPAGGRETQYF. CDR3 in DNA: TGTGCCAGCAGCCCTCCGGCGGGAGGGCGGGAGACCCAGTACTTC.

This clone was picked up a small number of times. The J gene is TRBJ2-3, the V gene TRBV4-1, with 9 bases lining up with TRBD2. Trimming at V came to 9 bases and at J to 3 bases, leaving 13 bases not matched to a gene. The CDR3 extends over 16 amino acids. Germline CDR1 MGHRA, CDR2 YSYEKL. CDR3 amino acids: CASRPIAGDRTDTQYF. In nucleotides, the CDR3 is TGCGCCAGTCGGCCCATAGCGGGAGATAGGACAGATACGCAGTATTTT.

V and J are TRBV3-1 (or the pseudogene TRBV3-2) and TRBJ2-1, with TRBD2 identical over 14 bases. Germline V lookup: CDR1 LGHDT, CDR2 YNNKEL (reference sequence). With V trimmed by 0 bases and J by 9 bases, 16 bases remained unmatched. The CDR3 runs 20 residues. CDR3 DNA: TGTGCCAGCAGCCAAGAGAGGGGTCCCAGACTAGCGGGAGGGCTTGGTGAGCAGTTCTTC. It codes for CASSQERGPRLAGGLGEQFF.

This clone has more than one count but fewer than ten. The chain couples TRBV7-2 to TRBJ2-5; 7 bases line up with TRBD1. This CDR3 is built from 14 residues. Per germline, CDR1 SGHTA and CDR2 FQGNSA. The J segment lost 3 bases and the V segment lost 5 bases, leaving 6 bases of the junction unmatched. This CDR3 reads CASSQWDSKETQYF. The CDR3 coding sequence is TGTGCCAGCAGCCAGTGGGACAGTAAAGAGACCCAGTACTTC.

The chain joins TRBV5-1 to TRBJ2-2; D is possibly TRBD2 (6 bases). The CDR3 is 12 residues long. V lost 5 bases and J lost 7, with 9 bases in between. CDR1 SGHRS and CDR2 YFSETQ come from the germline V gene. CDR3 in amino acids: CASREGHGELFF. The CDR3 DNA is TGCGCCAGCAGGGAGGGCCACGGGGAGCTGTTTTTT.

The V and J genes are TRBV18 and TRBJ2-2, with D possibly matching TRBD1 (6 bases). CDR1 is KGHSH, CDR2 LQKENI, per germline. Trimming left V 2 bases short and J 3 bases short, with 7 bases between. The CDR3 is 14 amino acids. CDR3 sequence (DNA): TGTGCCAGCTCACCAGGGGGCTACACCGGGGAGCTGTTTTTT. Residues: CASSPGGYTGELFF.

This clone was seen a handful of times. The J gene is TRBJ1-2, the V gene TRBV28; D call uncertain. This CDR3 has 12 amino acids. The V gene lost 5 bases and the J gene lost 2 bases, with 6 bases spanning the gap. CDR1 and CDR2 from the germline V gene are MDHEN and SYDVKM. The CDR3 is CASSGPNYGYTF. For the CDR3, the DNA is TGTGCCAGCAGTGGGCCCAACTATGGCTACACCTTC.

The chain combines TRBV20-1 with TRBJ2-7; D is possibly TRBD1 (6 bases). Looked up from germline, CDR1 is DFQATT and CDR2 is SNEGSKA (reference sequence). The V end lost 6 bases, the J end lost 6 bases, and 9 bases lay between the germline ends. The CDR3 has 10 amino acids. Written as DNA, the CDR3 is TGCAGTGCAACAGGGCCCGAGCAGTACTTC. Translation gives CSATGPEQYF.

This rearrangement joins TRBV20-1 to TRBJ1-2, with D tentatively TRBD1 (6 bases). The CDR3 consists of 10 residues. The ends were cut back, 8 bases at V and 6 bases at J, with 10 bases in the middle. Germline CDR1 is DFQATT and CDR2 is SNEGSKA (reference sequence). The CDR3 DNA is TGCAGTTCAGGGGAAAATGGCTACACCTTC. Translation gives CSSGENGYTF.

The J gene is TRBJ2-3, the V gene TRBV7-2; TRBD1 might be the D (6 bases). Trimming cost V 5 bases and J 6 bases, with 12 bases left between them. The CDR3 has 13 residues. Per the germline V gene, CDR1 is SGHTA and CDR2 is FQGNSA. The CDR3 protein is CASSGRQGDTQYF. Written as DNA, the CDR3 is TGTGCCAGCAGCGGCCGGCAGGGGGATACGCAGTATTTT.